The sequence of this TCR beta chain was determined in a study of blood T cell repertoires in COVID-19. Libraries were prepared by immunoSEQ multiplex PCR; TCRdb keeps only in-frame clonotypes and omits some of them. The sample has 110,000 or so clones, less than 85% seen once. CDR3 length: 15 amino acids. From germline, CDR1 is SGHRS and CDR2 YFSETQ. The V segment lost 4 bases and the J segment 2 bases; nucleotides outside the gene matches: 7. Sequencing used peripheral blood. The rearrangement joins TRBV5-1 to TRBJ2-7, with 9 bases identical to TRBD1. The clonotype comes from a man between 45 and 60 years old with acute or convalescent COVID-19. The CDR3 region has the DNA TGCGCCAGCAGCCCTGGGGACAGGGCGGCCTACGAGCAGTACTTC. This sequence encodes CASSPGDRAAYEQYF. Variable domain in full (rest from reference TRBV5-1 and TRBJ2-7): KAGVTQTPRYLIKTRGQQVTLSCSPISGHRSVSWYQQTPGQGLQFLFEYFSETQRNKGNFPGRFSGRQFSNSRSEMNVSTLELGDSALYLCASSPGDRAAYEQYFGPGTRLTVT.